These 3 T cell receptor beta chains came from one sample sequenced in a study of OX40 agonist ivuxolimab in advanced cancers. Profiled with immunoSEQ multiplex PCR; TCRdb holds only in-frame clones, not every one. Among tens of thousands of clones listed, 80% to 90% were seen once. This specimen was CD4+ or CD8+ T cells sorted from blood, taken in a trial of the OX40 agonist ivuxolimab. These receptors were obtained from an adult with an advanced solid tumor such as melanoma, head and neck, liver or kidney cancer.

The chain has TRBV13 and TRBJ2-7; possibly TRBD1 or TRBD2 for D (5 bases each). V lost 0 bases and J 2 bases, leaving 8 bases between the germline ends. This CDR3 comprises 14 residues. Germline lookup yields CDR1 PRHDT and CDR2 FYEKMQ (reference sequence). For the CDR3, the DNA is TGTGCCAGCAGCTTAGGTGGGGACCCCTACGAGCAGTACTTC. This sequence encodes CASSLGGDPYEQYF. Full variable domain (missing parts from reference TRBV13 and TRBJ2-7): AAGVIQSPRHLIKEKRETATLKCYPIPRHDTVYWYQQGPGQDPQFLISFYEKMQSDKGSIPDRFSAQQFSDYHSELNMSSLELGDSALYFCASSLGGDPYEQYFGPGTRLTVT.

DNA for the CDR3: TGTGCCAGCAGTCCTGGGACAGAAAATGAGCAGTTCTTC. It specifies CASSPGTENEQFF. The chain employs TRBV6-5 and TRBJ2-1, with 7 bases matching TRBD1. The CDR3 runs to 13 residues. CDR1 and CDR2 (germline): MNHEY, SVGAGI. J gave up 7 bases and V 5 bases, and 5 bases lay outside the gene matches.

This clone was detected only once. The CDR3 sequence is CASSQRQGYKKLFF. The CDR3 bases are TGCGCCAGCAGCCAGAGACAGGGTTACAAAAAACTGTTTTTT. The J gene is TRBJ1-4, the V gene TRBV4-3; 7 nucleotides align to TRBD1. This CDR3 is 14 amino acids long. After removal of 3 bases from V and 9 bases from J, the junction contained 7 bases not matched to a gene. Germline V CDR1 and CDR2: LGHNA, YSLEER.